In this sample, the clone carrying this TCR beta chain turned up a few times. This CDR3 region has 11 residues. Looked up from germline, CDR1 is DFQATT and CDR2 is SNEGSKA (reference sequence). J gave up 4 bases and V 6 bases, and 2 bases lay outside the gene matches. These data belong to a study of beta chain features in type 1 diabetes. Isolated RNA was reverse transcribed in full, so expressed TCRB transcripts were sequenced. Generated by immunoSEQ multiplex PCR, the TCRdb table keeps only in-frame clones and is missing some. Found here are roughly 310,000 clones, 9.5% to 12% of them singletons; the top ten hold more than 0.015%.

The sequenced material came from naive CD4+ T cells from blood. The chain uses TRBV20-1 and TRBJ1-2; 7 bases align to TRBD1. The sequence was obtained from a woman in her thirties in good health. The CDR3 sequence: CSAQGGYGYTF. CDR3 nucleotides: TGCAGTGCCCAGGGGGGCTATGGCTACACCTTC.